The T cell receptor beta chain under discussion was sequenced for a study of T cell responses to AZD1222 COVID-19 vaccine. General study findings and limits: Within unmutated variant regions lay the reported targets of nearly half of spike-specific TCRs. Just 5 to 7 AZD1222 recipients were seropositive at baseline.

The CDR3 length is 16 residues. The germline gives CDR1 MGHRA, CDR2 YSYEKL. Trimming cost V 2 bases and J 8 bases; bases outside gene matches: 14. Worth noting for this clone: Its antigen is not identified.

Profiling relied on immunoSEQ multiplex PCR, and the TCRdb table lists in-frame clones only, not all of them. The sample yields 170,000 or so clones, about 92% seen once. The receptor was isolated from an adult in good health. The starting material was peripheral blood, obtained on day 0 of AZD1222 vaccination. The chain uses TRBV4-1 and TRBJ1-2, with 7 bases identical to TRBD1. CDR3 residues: CASSQPDREGWSGYTF. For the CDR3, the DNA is TGCGCCAGCAGCCAACCCGACAGGGAAGGATGGAGCGGCTACACCTTC.